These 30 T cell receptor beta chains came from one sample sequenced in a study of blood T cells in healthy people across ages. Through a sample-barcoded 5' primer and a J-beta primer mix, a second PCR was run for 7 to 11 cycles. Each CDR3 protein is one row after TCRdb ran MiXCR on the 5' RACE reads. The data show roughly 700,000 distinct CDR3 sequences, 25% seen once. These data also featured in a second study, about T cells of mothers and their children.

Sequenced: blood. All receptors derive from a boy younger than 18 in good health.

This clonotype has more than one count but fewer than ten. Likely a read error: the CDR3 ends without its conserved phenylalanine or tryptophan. DNA of the CDR3: TGCGCCAGCAGCTTGGCCCTTGGGGAGCAGGGTGGCTACACCCTC. Translated, it gives CASSLALGEQGGYTL. The V and J genes are TRBV5-1 and TRBJ1-2; perhaps TRBD1 as D (5 bases). CDR1 is SGHRS and CDR2 is YFSETQ in the germline V gene. The CDR3 consists of 15 residues. Trimming took 0 bases from V and 7 from J, leaving 16 bases between them.

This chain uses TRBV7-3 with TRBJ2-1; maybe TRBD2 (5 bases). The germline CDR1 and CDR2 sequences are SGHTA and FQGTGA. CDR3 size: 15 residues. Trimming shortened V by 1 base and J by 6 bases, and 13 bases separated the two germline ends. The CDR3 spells CASSLILEQGNEQFF. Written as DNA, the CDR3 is TGTGCCAGCAGCTTAATACTAGAGCAAGGCAATGAGCAGTTCTTC.

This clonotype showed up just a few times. In DNA, the CDR3 is TGTGCCAGCATCATTATAGCGGGAAGGATCAACAATGAGCAGTTCTTC. Translating it yields CASIIIAGRINNEQFF. The chain links TRBV7-9 to TRBJ2-1, with TRBD2 matching 8 bases. The CDR3 consists of 16 residues. CDR1 is SEHNR and CDR2 is FQNEAQ in the germline V gene (reference sequence). V lost 7 bases, J lost 5 bases, and 13 bases stayed unmatched.

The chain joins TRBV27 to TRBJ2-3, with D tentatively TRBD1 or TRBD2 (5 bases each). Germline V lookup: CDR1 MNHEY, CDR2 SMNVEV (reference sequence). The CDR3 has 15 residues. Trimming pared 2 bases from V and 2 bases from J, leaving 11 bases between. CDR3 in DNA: TGTGCCAGCAGTTTACCGGGGCGCGTCACAGATACGCAGTATTTT. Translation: CASSLPGRVTDTQYF.

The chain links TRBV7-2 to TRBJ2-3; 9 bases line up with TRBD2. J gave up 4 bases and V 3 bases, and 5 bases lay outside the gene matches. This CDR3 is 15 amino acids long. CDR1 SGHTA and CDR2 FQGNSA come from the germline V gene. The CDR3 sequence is CASSFGGGVADTQYF. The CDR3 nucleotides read TGTGCCAGCAGCTTCGGCGGGGGGGTCGCAGATACGCAGTATTTT.

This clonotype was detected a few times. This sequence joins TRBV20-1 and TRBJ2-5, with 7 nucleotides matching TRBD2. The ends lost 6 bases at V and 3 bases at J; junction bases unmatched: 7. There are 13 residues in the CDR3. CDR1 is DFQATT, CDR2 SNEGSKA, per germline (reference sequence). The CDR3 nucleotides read TGCAGTGCGAGGCTAGCGGTCGAAGAGACCCAGTACTTC. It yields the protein CSARLAVEETQYF.

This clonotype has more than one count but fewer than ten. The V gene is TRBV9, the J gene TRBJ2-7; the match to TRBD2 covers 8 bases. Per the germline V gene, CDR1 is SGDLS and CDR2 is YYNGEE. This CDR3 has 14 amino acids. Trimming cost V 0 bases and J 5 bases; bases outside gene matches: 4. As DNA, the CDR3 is TGTGCCAGCAGCGTAGCGGGAGGGCCCGACGAGCAGTACTTC. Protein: CASSVAGGPDEQYF.

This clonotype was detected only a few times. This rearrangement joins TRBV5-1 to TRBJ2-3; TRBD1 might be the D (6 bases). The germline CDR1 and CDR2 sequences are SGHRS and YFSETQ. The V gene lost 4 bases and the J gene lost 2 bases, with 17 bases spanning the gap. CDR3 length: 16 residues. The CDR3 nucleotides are TGCGCCAGCAGCGGAACAGGGTACCCTCTCACAGATACGCAGTATTTT. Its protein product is CASSGTGYPLTDTQYF. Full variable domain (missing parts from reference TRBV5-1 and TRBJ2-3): KAGVTQTPRYLIKTRGQQVTLSCSPISGHRSVSWYQQTPGQGLQFLFEYFSETQRNKGNFPGRFSGRQFSNSRSEMNVSTLELGDSALYLCASSGTGYPLTDTQYFGPGTRLTVL.

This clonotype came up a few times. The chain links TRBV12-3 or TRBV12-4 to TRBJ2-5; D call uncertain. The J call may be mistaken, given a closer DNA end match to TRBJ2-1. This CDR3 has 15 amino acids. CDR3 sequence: CASSPILGWGNEQFF. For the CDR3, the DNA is TGTGCCAGCAGCCCTATCCTGGGGTGGGGTAATGAGCAGTTCTTC.

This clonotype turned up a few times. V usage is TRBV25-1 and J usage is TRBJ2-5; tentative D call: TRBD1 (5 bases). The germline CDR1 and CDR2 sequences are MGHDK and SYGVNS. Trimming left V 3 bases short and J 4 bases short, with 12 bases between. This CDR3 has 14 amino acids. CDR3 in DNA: TGTGCCAGCAGTGAGCCCGGCAGGGTAGAGACCCAGTACTTC. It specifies CASSEPGRVETQYF.

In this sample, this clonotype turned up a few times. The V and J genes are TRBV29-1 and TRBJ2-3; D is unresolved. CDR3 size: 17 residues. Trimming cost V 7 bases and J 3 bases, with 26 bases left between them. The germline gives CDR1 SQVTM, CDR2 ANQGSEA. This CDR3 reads CSATSMDLIKATDTQYF. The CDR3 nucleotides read TGCAGCGCCACAAGCATGGACCTCATAAAAGCTACAGATACGCAGTATTTT.

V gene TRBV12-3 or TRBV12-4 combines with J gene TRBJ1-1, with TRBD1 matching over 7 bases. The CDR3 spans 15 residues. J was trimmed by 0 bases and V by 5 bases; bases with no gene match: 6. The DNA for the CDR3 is TGTGCCAGCAGTCCAAGGGACAGCATGAACACTGAAGCTTTCTTT. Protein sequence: CASSPRDSMNTEAFF.

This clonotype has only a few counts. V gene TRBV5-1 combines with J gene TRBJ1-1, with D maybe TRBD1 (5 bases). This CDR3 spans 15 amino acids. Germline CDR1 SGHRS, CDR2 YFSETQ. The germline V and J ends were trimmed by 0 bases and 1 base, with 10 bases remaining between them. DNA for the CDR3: TGCGCCAGCAGCTTGGGGGGCGTTGGGAACACTGAAGCTTTCTTT. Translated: CASSLGGVGNTEAFF.

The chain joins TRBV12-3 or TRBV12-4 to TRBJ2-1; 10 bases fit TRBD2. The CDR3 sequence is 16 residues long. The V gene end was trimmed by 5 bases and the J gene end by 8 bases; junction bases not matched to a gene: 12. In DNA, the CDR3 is TGTGCCAGCAGTCCCAGGCTAGCGGGAGCCTTGGATGAGCAGTTCTTC. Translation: CASSPRLAGALDEQFF.

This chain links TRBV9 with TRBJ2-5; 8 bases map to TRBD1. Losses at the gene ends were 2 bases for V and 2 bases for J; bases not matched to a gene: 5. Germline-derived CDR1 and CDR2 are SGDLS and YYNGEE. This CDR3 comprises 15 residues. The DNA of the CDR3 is TGTGCCAGCAGCGTCTCAGGACAGGGTCAAGAGACCCAGTACTTC. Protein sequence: CASSVSGQGQETQYF.

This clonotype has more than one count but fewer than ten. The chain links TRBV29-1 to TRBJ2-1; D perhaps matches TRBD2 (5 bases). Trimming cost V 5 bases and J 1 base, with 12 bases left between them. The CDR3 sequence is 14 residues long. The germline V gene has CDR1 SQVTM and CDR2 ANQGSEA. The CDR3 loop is CSVRGGWSYNEQFF. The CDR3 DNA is TGCAGCGTTCGAGGCGGGTGGTCCTACAATGAGCAGTTCTTC.

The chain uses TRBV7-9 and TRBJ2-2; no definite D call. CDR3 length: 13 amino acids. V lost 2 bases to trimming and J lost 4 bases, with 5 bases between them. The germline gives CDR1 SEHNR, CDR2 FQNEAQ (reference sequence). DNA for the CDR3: TGTGCCAGCAGCTTAAGAACCACCGGGGAGCTGTTTTTT. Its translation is CASSLRTTGELFF.

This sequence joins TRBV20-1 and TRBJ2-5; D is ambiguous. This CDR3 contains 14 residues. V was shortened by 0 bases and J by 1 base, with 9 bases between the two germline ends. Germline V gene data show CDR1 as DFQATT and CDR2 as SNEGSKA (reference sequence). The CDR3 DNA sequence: TGCAGTGCTAGAGATTGGGGTTCCCAAGAGACCCAGTACTTC. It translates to CSARDWGSQETQYF.

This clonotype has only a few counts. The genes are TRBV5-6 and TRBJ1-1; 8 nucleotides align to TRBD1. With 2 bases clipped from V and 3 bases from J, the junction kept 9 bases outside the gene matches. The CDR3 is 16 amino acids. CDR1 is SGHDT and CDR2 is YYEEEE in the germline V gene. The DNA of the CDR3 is TGTGCCAGCAGCTTTATGCCACAGGGGGTGGACACTGAAGCTTTCTTT. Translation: CASSFMPQGVDTEAFF. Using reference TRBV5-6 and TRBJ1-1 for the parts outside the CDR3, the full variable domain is DAGVTQSPTHLIKTRGQQVTLRCSPKSGHDTVSWYQQALGQGPQFIFQYYEEEERQRGNFPDRFSGHQFPNYSSELNVNALLLGDSALYLCASSFMPQGVDTEAFFGQGTRLTVV.

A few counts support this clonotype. The CDR3 DNA follows: TGCGCCAGCAGCCCAGCGGGGGGCCCCGTCAGCGAGCAGTACTTC. Its protein product is CASSPAGGPVSEQYF. The J gene is TRBJ2-7, the V gene TRBV4-3; 9 positions agree with TRBD2. V was clipped by 4 bases and J by 6 bases; unmatched bases: 10. Looked up from germline, CDR1 is LGHNA and CDR2 is YSLEER. The CDR3 runs 15 residues.

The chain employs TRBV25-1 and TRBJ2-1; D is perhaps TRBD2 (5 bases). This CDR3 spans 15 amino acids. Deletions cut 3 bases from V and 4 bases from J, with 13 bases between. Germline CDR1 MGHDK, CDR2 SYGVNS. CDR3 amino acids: CASSDGISLYNEQFF. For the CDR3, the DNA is TGTGCCAGCAGTGACGGGATCTCATTATACAATGAGCAGTTCTTC.

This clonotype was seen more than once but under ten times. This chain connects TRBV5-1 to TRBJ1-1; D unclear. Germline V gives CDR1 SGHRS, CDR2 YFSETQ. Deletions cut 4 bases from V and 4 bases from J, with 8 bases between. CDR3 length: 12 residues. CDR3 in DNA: TGCGCCAGCAGCGACCCCAGCACTGAAGCTTTCTTT. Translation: CASSDPSTEAFF.

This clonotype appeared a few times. The CDR3 sequence: CASSAGLAGAETQYF. The CDR3 nucleotides read TGTGCCAGCAGTGCGGGACTAGCGGGAGCAGAGACCCAGTACTTC. This chain uses TRBV25-1 with TRBJ2-5; 14 bases are a match to TRBD2. This CDR3 spans 15 amino acids. In germline, CDR1 is MGHDK, CDR2 SYGVNS. The junction had 2 bases not matched to a gene; V was cut back by 4 bases and J by 4 bases. Together with reference TRBV25-1 and TRBJ2-5, the CDR3 gives the full variable domain: EADIYQTPRYLVIGTGKKITLECSQTMGHDKMYWYQQDPGMELHLIHYSYGVNSTEKGDLSSESTVSRIRTEHFPLTLESARPSHTSQYLCASSAGLAGAETQYFGPGTRLLVL.

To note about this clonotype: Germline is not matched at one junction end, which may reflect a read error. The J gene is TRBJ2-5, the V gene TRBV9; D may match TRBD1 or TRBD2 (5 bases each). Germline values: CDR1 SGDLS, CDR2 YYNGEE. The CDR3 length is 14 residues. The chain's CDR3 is CASSALGPSESQYF. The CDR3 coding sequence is TGTGCCAGCAGCGCTTTGGGACCATCAGAGAGCCAGTACTTC.

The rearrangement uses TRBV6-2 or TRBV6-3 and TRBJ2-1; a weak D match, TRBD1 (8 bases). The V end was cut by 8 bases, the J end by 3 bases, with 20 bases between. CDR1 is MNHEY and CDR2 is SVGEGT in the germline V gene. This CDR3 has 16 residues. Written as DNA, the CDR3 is TGTGCCAGCCGATCTGGACAGGGAGGGGTCTACAATGAGCAGTTCTTC. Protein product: CASRSGQGGVYNEQFF.

The CDR3 loop reads CASSLIGGASADTQYF. For the CDR3, the DNA is TGTGCCAGCAGCCTGATCGGGGGGGCGAGTGCAGATACGCAGTATTTT. The V call is TRBV7-8, the J call TRBJ2-3, with 8 bases identical to TRBD2. The ends lost 5 bases at V and 4 bases at J; junction bases unmatched: 11. The CDR3 covers 16 residues. Germline V gene sequence: CDR1 SGHVS, CDR2 FQNEAQ.

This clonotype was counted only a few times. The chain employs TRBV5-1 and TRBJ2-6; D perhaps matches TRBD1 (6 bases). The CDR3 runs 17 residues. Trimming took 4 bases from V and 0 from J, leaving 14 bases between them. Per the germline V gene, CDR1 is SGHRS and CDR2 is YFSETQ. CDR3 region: CASSPGTPPSGANVLTF. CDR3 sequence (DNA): TGCGCCAGCAGCCCGGGGACACCGCCCTCTGGGGCCAACGTCCTGACTTTC.

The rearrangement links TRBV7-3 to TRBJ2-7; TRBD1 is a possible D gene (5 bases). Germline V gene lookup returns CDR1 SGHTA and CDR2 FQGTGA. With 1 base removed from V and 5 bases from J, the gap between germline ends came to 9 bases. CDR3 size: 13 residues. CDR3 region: CASSLIRGHEQYF. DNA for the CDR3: TGTGCCAGCAGCTTAATTAGGGGCCACGAGCAGTACTTC.

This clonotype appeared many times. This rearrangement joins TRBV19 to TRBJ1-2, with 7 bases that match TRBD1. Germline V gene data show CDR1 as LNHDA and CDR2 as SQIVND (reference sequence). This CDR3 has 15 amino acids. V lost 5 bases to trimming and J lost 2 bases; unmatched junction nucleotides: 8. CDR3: CASSPRTGANYGYTF. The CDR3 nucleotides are TGTGCCAGTAGTCCCCGGACAGGCGCGAACTATGGCTACACCTTC.

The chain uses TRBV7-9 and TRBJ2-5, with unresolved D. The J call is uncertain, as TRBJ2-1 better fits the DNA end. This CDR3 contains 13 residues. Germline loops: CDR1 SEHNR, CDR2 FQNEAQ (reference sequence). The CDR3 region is CASAQVLLNEQFF. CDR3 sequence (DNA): TGTGCCAGCGCCCAGGTCTTGCTCAATGAGCAGTTCTTC.